This T cell receptor beta chain was identified during a study of blood T cell repertoires in COVID-19. Across the whole study: Acute-phase and convalescent COVID-19 samples originated in the United States, Italy and Spain. PBMCs, B-cell-depleted T cells, or T cells provided the cDNA or gDNA that made up the material.

Source study methods: Amplification of reference gene primers provided the estimated nucleated cell counts. Produced via immunoSEQ multiplex PCR; TCRdb's table is partial and in-frame only. That table gives V, J and clone size, and the DNA gave D and trimming. The sample has about 52,000 clones; over 85% are singletons. The length of the CDR3 is 16 residues. Trimming cost V 4 bases and J 5 bases, with 19 bases left between them. Looked up from germline, CDR1 is SGHDT and CDR2 is YYEEEE. The V gene is TRBV5-6, the J gene TRBJ1-5, with a weak D call TRBD1 (5 bases). The clonotype originates from a man older than 75 with active or convalescent COVID-19. The sample taken for sequencing was peripheral blood. For the CDR3, the DNA is TGTGCCAGCAGCCTCATGCTCGGGGGAGGCGATCAGCCCCAGCATTTT. Protein sequence: CASSLMLGGGDQPQHF.